One sample yielded the 18 T cell receptor beta chains listed below, sequenced in a study of blood T cell repertoires in COVID-19. Only in-frame clones appear in the TCRdb table, and some are missing; sequencing was by immunoSEQ multiplex PCR. The sample lists 150,000 to 200,000 clones; around nine tenths were seen once. Sequenced: peripheral blood. Source of these receptors: a young woman who had recovered from COVID-19.

The CDR3 reads CASSPQGALANYGYTF. DNA for the CDR3: TGTGCCAGCAGCCCTCAGGGGGCACTTGCTAACTATGGCTACACCTTC. This chain connects TRBV7-6 to TRBJ1-2, with 8 nucleotides matching TRBD1. Germline V gene sequence: CDR1 SGHVS, CDR2 FNYEAQ. V shed 5 bases and J 0 bases; nucleotides not matched to a gene: 8. The CDR3 has 16 amino acids.

This chain uses TRBV4-1 with TRBJ1-2, with D possibly matching TRBD1 (6 bases). V dropped 3 bases and J dropped 2 bases, with 10 bases sitting between them. The length of the CDR3 is 14 residues. Germline-derived CDR1 and CDR2 are MGHRA and YSYEKL. The CDR3 DNA is TGCGCCAGCAGCCAGGAGACAGGAAACTATGGCTACACCTTC. Residues: CASSQETGNYGYTF.

The chain couples TRBV21-1 to TRBJ1-2. TRBV21-1 is a recognized pseudogene. This CDR3 spans 14 amino acids. CDR3 nucleotides: TGTGCCAGCAGCAACAAGGGAGTTAACTATGGCTACACCTTC. Amino acid sequence: CASSNKGVNYGYTF.

The rearrangement uses TRBV6-1 and TRBJ2-5, with 11 positions matching TRBD2. This CDR3 is built from 19 residues. V dropped 4 bases and J dropped 4; count of bases not matched to a gene: 17. CDR1 and CDR2 (germline): MNHNS, SASEGT. CDR3 region: CASSGSQPPLLAGVETQYF. CDR3 in DNA: TGTGCCAGCAGTGGCAGCCAACCTCCCTTACTAGCGGGGGTAGAGACCCAGTACTTC.

V is TRBV5-6 and J is TRBJ1-1; D is perhaps TRBD1 (5 bases). Germline-derived CDR1 and CDR2 are SGHDT and YYEEEE. The CDR3 is 14 amino acids. The V end lost 1 base, the J end lost 11 bases, and 18 bases lay between the germline ends. For the CDR3, the DNA is TGTGCCAGCAGCTTGCTGGTGGGGGGAAGGGACGCTTTCTTT. As protein: CASSLLVGGRDAFF.

This clone was seen a handful of times. The chain couples TRBV6-2 or TRBV6-3 to TRBJ2-3; TRBD2 matches 7 bases. CDR3 size: 14 residues. J lost 3 bases, V lost 5 bases, and 5 bases had no gene match. Germline CDR1 and CDR2: MNHEY and SVGEGT. The CDR3: CASSDGRPTDTQYF. CDR3 nucleotides: TGTGCCAGCAGTGACGGGAGGCCGACAGATACGCAGTATTTT.

This clone was detected a few times. J is TRBJ1-2 and V is TRBV29-1, with 7 bases fitting TRBD1. The CDR3 is made up of 13 amino acids. Germline V gene lookup returns CDR1 SQVTM and CDR2 ANQGSEA. The V and J ends lost 5 bases and 2 bases, in that order; junction bases with no gene match: 5. The CDR3 is CSVRTGVNYGYTF. The CDR3 DNA is TGCAGCGTTCGAACAGGGGTCAACTATGGCTACACCTTC.

The rearrangement joins TRBV21-1 to TRBJ2-7; the table's TRBD2 call for D was not verified on the DNA. TRBV21-1 is reported as a pseudogene. CDR3 size: 15 residues. CDR3 bases: TGTGCCAGCAGCAAGCCCTTCTGGCGGGACTACGAGCAGTACGTC. Translation gives CASSKPFWRDYEQYV.

This clone was counted ten times or more. The chain combines TRBV18 with TRBJ2-3; possible D gene TRBD2, 6 bases. Germline values: CDR1 KGHSH, CDR2 LQKENI. V shed 5 bases and J shed 0 bases, with 9 bases lying between them. This CDR3 comprises 14 residues. In DNA, the CDR3 is TGTGCCAGCTCAAGCCGGGGGAGCACAGATACGCAGTATTTT. Translation gives CASSSRGSTDTQYF.

This chain joins TRBV27 and TRBJ2-5; 8 bases are shared with TRBD1. Germline V lookup: CDR1 MNHEY, CDR2 SMNVEV (reference sequence). Trimming took 5 bases from V and 1 from J; bases not matched to a gene: 12. The CDR3 is made up of 17 amino acids. This chain's CDR3 is CASSPDRESLPQETQYF. CDR3 in DNA: TGTGCCAGCAGTCCGGACAGGGAGTCCCTTCCCCAAGAGACCCAGTACTTC.

The gene calls are TRBV7-6 and TRBJ2-2, with no clear D. The CDR3 has 15 residues. The germline V and J ends were trimmed by 5 bases and 1 base, with 11 bases remaining between them. Germline CDR1 SGHVS, CDR2 FNYEAQ. The CDR3 sequence is CASSPDSRNTGELFF. The CDR3 DNA reads as TGTGCCAGCAGCCCAGACTCGAGGAACACCGGGGAGCTGTTTTTT.

The V call is TRBV7-2, the J call TRBJ1-1; a possible D gene is TRBD1 (5 bases). This CDR3 has 14 residues. Per germline, CDR1 SGHTA and CDR2 FQGNSA. V lost 4 bases to trimming and J lost 0 bases, with 9 bases between them. The CDR3 DNA is TGTGCCAGCAGCTCCGGGACTCTGAACACTGAAGCTTTCTTT. The encoded protein is CASSSGTLNTEAFF.

The chain is built from TRBV4-1 and TRBJ1-2; D is undetermined. The CDR3 consists of 13 residues. With 2 bases removed from V and 7 bases from J, the gap between germline ends came to 11 bases. Germline V gene lookup returns CDR1 MGHRA and CDR2 YSYEKL. In DNA, the CDR3 is TGCGCCAGCAGCCAAATAAATCTGTCTGGCTACACCTTC. The encoded protein is CASSQINLSGYTF.

The gene calls are TRBV6-5 and TRBJ2-7; TRBD1 matches 9 bases. Per germline, CDR1 MNHEY and CDR2 SVGAGI. The CDR3 contains 14 residues. Losses at the gene ends were 6 bases for V and 6 bases for J; bases not matched to a gene: 9. CDR3 DNA: TGTGCCAGCAGATCTCCGGGACAGGGAGGCGAGCAGTACTTC. Amino acids: CASRSPGQGGEQYF.

J is TRBJ2-1 and V is TRBV7-8, with 8 bases identical to TRBD2. The length of the CDR3 is 15 residues. Trimming at V came to 6 bases and at J to 4 bases, leaving 8 bases not matched to a gene. Germline assignment: CDR1 SGHVS and CDR2 FQNEAQ. CDR3 sequence (DNA): TGTGCCAGCAGGAGTTCACTAGCGGATTACAATGAGCAGTTCTTC. It specifies CASRSSLADYNEQFF.

This chain uses TRBV27 with TRBJ2-7; TRBD1 agrees at 7 bases. Germline loops: CDR1 MNHEY, CDR2 SMNVEV (reference sequence). Unmatched junction bases numbered 16, after V lost 3 bases and J lost 5 bases. The CDR3 runs 17 residues. The CDR3 DNA reads TGTGCCAGCAGTTTGGGGTCCGCGACAGGGTACGGGAACGAGCAGTACTTC. Encoded protein: CASSLGSATGYGNEQYF.

A single count supports this clone. J is TRBJ2-7 and V is TRBV5-6; weak D call: TRBD2 (7 bases). Trimming cost V 7 bases and J 2 bases, with 13 bases left between them. Per the germline V gene, CDR1 is SGHDT and CDR2 is YYEEEE. This CDR3 is 13 amino acids long. The CDR3: CASEGGKTYEQYF. The CDR3 DNA sequence: TGTGCCAGCGAGGGGGGGAAGACCTACGAGCAGTACTTC.

The rearrangement uses TRBV27 and TRBJ2-5; perhaps TRBD2 as D (5 bases). The CDR3 has 15 residues. The ends were cut back, 3 bases at V and 4 bases at J, with 15 bases in the middle. Germline CDR1 is MNHEY and CDR2 is SMNVEV (reference sequence). The CDR3 sequence: CASSLKGREGETQYF. The CDR3 DNA is TGTGCCAGCAGTTTGAAAGGGAGAGAAGGAGAGACCCAGTACTTC.